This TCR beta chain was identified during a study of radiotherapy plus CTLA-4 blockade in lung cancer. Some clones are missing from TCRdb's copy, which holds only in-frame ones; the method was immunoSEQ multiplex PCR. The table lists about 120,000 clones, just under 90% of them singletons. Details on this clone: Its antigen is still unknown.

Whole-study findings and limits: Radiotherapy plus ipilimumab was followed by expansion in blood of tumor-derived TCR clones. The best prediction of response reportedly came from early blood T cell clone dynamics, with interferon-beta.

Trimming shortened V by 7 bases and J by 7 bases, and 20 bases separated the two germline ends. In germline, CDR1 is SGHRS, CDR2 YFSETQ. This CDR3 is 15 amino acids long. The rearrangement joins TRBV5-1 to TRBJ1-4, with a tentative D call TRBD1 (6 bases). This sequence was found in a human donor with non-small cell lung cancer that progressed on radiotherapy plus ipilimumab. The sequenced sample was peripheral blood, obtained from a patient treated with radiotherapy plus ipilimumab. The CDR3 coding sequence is TGCGCCAGCCGGAGGGGCGGGGGCTTGGTTGAAAAACTGTTTTTT. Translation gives CASRRGGGLVEKLFF.